The next 22 T cell receptor beta chains were all read from a single sample in a study of T cells in Graves' hyperthyroidism and ophthalmopathy. Authors of the study amplified TCR beta CDR3 regions from RNA transcripts. First-round RT-PCR targeting the TCR CDR3 was performed with the HTBI primer set. TCRdb ran MiXCR on the multiplex PCR reads and lists one entry per CDR3 protein. Of around 700,000 distinct CDR3 sequences listed, 18% are singletons. Sequencing input: blood. Receptors originate from a woman between 45 and 65 years old with Graves' hyperthyroidism that later progressed to Graves' ophthalmopathy.

The chain is built from TRBV15 and TRBJ2-7; D remains ambiguous. V was trimmed by 0 bases and J by 2 bases, leaving 11 bases between them. The CDR3 contains 15 residues. CDR1 and CDR2 (germline): LNHNV, YYDKDF (reference sequence). This CDR3 reads CATSRDQWVPYEQYF. In DNA, the CDR3 is TGTGCCACCAGCAGAGATCAATGGGTTCCCTACGAGCAGTACTTC.

The V and J genes are TRBV18 and TRBJ2-1; D unresolved. V was shortened by 5 bases and J by 9 bases, with 8 bases between the two germline ends. The CDR3 covers 11 residues. CDR1 and CDR2 (germline): KGHSH, LQKENI. The DNA for the CDR3 is TGTGCCAGCTCAAAAAATGGTGAGCAGTTCTTC. This encodes CASSKNGEQFF.

This clonotype was detected ten times or more. The chain links TRBV2 to TRBJ1-5; D perhaps matches TRBD1 (6 bases). Germline CDR1 SNHLY, CDR2 FYNNEI. The CDR3 is made up of 14 amino acids. Trimming took off 4 bases at V and 6 bases at J, with 13 bases between the two ends. DNA for the CDR3: TGTGCCAGCAGTGTATACAGGGCGAGTCAGCCCCAGCATTTT. Amino acid sequence: CASSVYRASQPQHF.

This clonotype has at least ten counts. The chain combines TRBV2 with TRBJ2-5; D is possibly TRBD2 (6 bases). Between the trimmed V and J ends, which lost 3 bases and 4 bases, there was a span of 12 bases. CDR3 length: 14 amino acids. CDR1 is SNHLY, CDR2 FYNNEI, per germline. This CDR3 is CASSEEGGRETQYF. The CDR3 coding sequence is TGTGCCAGCAGTGAGGAGGGTGGGAGAGAGACCCAGTACTTC.

The rearrangement joins TRBV6-1 to TRBJ1-5; D gene unclear. The V end lost 7 bases, the J end lost 1 base, and 23 bases lay between the germline ends. Per the germline V gene, CDR1 is MNHNS and CDR2 is SASEGT. The length of the CDR3 is 18 residues. CDR3 region: CASTFGVAVAGSNQPQHF. The CDR3 DNA is TGTGCCAGCACCTTTGGGGTGGCAGTCGCAGGCAGCAATCAGCCCCAGCATTTT.

This clonotype turned up a few times. This chain connects TRBV14 to TRBJ1-1; maybe TRBD1 (5 bases). The length of the CDR3 is 13 residues. From germline, CDR1 is SGHDN and CDR2 FVKESK. V lost 5 bases and J lost 5, with 12 bases in between. The CDR3 region has the DNA TGTGCCAGCAGCACCACTTGGGGGACTGAAGCTTTCTTT. Translation gives CASSTTWGTEAFF.

There are many counts of this clonotype. V is TRBV20-1 and J is TRBJ2-3; a weak D match, TRBD1 (5 bases). V gave up 0 bases and J gave up 6 bases, with 13 bases separating them. In germline, CDR1 is DFQATT, CDR2 SNEGSKA (reference sequence). This CDR3 has 14 residues. The CDR3 sequence is CSARDSGAMDTQYF. The CDR3 DNA is TGCAGTGCTAGAGATAGTGGGGCAATGGATACGCAGTATTTT.

V and J are TRBV25-1 and TRBJ2-5; 10 positions match TRBD1. The CDR3 covers 14 residues. After removal of 5 bases from V and 9 bases from J, the junction contained 9 bases not matched to a gene. CDR1 and CDR2 from the germline V gene are MGHDK and SYGVNS. The CDR3 DNA reads TGTGCCAGCAGTCAATCGGGACAGGGGTGGGCCCAGTACTTC. This sequence encodes CASSQSGQGWAQYF. The full variable domain, completed using reference TRBV25-1 and TRBJ2-5, is EADIYQTPRYLVIGTGKKITLECSQTMGHDKMYWYQQDPGMELHLIHYSYGVNSTEKGDLSSESTVSRIRTEHFPLTLESARPSHTSQYLCASSQSGQGWAQYFGPGTRLLVL.

This chain joins TRBV7-8 and TRBJ2-7, with 7 bases matching TRBD2. Germline CDR1 is SGHVS and CDR2 is FQNEAQ. The CDR3 length is 15 residues. With V trimmed by 5 bases and J by 6 bases, 13 bases remained unmatched. DNA for the CDR3: TGTGCCAGCAGCCCCCCACCGGGACTATCATCCGAGCAGTACTTC. Translated, it gives CASSPPPGLSSEQYF.

Regarding this clonotype: At one boundary the junction diverges from the germline segment, which might be a read error. The CDR3 here is CASYMTGMNTKAFF. The CDR3 nucleotides are TGTGCCAGTTACATGACAGGGATGAACACTAAAGCTTTCTTT. This chain uses TRBV19 with TRBJ1-1, with 7 bases that match TRBD1. The CDR3 is 14 amino acids. From germline, CDR1 is LNHDA and CDR2 SQIVND (reference sequence).

This chain uses TRBV19 with TRBJ1-5; the match to TRBD1 covers 7 bases. The CDR3 runs 16 residues. The germline V gene has CDR1 LNHDA and CDR2 SQIVND (reference sequence). Unmatched junction bases numbered 12, after V lost 5 bases and J lost 5 bases. The CDR3 nucleotides are TGTGCCAGTAGTTTCCGAAGACAGGGCGGAGATCAGCCCCAGCATTTT. Translating gives CASSFRRQGGDQPQHF.

This clonotype has at least ten counts. An end of the junction differs from the germline gene, which may be a read error. The chain joins TRBV11-2 to TRBJ2-7; 9 bases are shared with TRBD1. Germline CDR1 and CDR2: SGHAT and FQNNGV. The CDR3 is made up of 15 amino acids. CDR3 bases: TGTGCCAGCAGCTTAGGCTACAGGGGGCCCTACGAACAGTACTTC. This encodes CASSLGYRGPYEQYF.

This chain links TRBV29-1 with TRBJ2-7; 7 nucleotides match TRBD1. The CDR3 has 14 residues. Germline CDR1 reads SQVTM; CDR2 reads ANQGSEA. The J segment lost 0 bases and the V segment lost 1 base, leaving 3 bases of the junction unmatched. CDR3 in DNA: TGCAGCGTTGAAGTCTGGGACAGCTCCTACGAGCAGTACTTC. Protein product: CSVEVWDSSYEQYF.

This clonotype was recorded at least ten times. This rearrangement joins TRBV12-3 or TRBV12-4 to TRBJ2-7, with 8 positions matching TRBD1. The CDR3 has 13 amino acids. The V segment lost 3 bases and the J segment 8 bases; nucleotides outside the gene matches: 6. Here the CDR3 reads CASSLTGERQQYF. The CDR3 DNA is TGTGCCAGCAGTTTGACAGGGGAGCGTCAGCAGTACTTC.

This clonotype was counted only a few times. The chain uses TRBV30 and TRBJ2-7, with D possibly matching TRBD1 (5 bases). Trimming stripped 1 base from V and 6 bases from J, with 13 bases between. The CDR3 is made up of 13 amino acids. From germline, CDR1 is GTSNPN and CDR2 SVGIG (reference sequence). For the CDR3, the DNA is TGTGCCTGGAGTGAGGGTCAAGGGGTCGAGCAGTACTTC. Protein product: CAWSEGQGVEQYF. The complete variable domain, with remaining parts taken from reference TRBV30 and TRBJ2-7, reads SQTIHQWPATLVQPVGSPLSLECTVEGTSNPNLYWYRQAAGRGLQLLFYSVGIGQISSEVPQNLSASRPQDRQFILSSKKLLLSDSGFYLCAWSEGQGVEQYFGPGTRLTVT.

This clonotype was recorded many times. J is TRBJ1-2 and V is TRBV18; 7 positions agree with TRBD1. After removal of 1 base from V and 4 bases from J, the junction contained 3 bases not matched to a gene. Per the germline V gene, CDR1 is KGHSH and CDR2 is LQKENI. CDR3 length equals 14 residues. The CDR3 coding sequence is TGTGCCAGCTCACCACGGCGACAGGGCTATGGCTACACCTTC. Translating it yields CASSPRRQGYGYTF. Complete variable domain (other parts from reference TRBV18 and TRBJ1-2): NAGVMQNPRHLVRRRGQEARLRCSPMKGHSHVYWYRQLPEEGLKFMVYLQKENIIDESGMPKERFSAEFPKEGPSILRIQQVVRGDSAAYFCASSPRRQGYGYTFGSGTRLTVV.

This clonotype was seen repeatedly, ten times or more. The chain combines TRBV12-3 or TRBV12-4 with TRBJ1-1, with a possible D match to TRBD1 (6 bases). The length of the CDR3 is 15 residues. V was shortened by 7 bases and J by 1 base, with 16 bases between the two germline ends. CDR3 loop: CASTILMGQNTEAFF. For the CDR3, the DNA is TGTGCCAGCACCATATTGATGGGACAGAACACTGAAGCTTTCTTT.

This clonotype was detected many times. This chain connects TRBV5-8 to TRBJ2-5, with TRBD2 identical over 7 bases. CDR1 and CDR2 from the germline V gene are SGHTS and YDEGEE. Trimming took 3 bases from V and 5 from J; bases not matched to a gene: 10. The CDR3 spans 15 residues. The CDR3 sequence: CASSYGLGDLETQYF. The CDR3, as DNA: TGTGCCAGCAGCTACGGACTAGGGGATTTGGAGACCCAGTACTTC.

The chain recombines TRBV7-2 with TRBJ2-2, with unresolved D. Trimming cost V 5 bases and J 4 bases, with 14 bases left between them. This CDR3 has 15 amino acids. CDR1 SGHTA and CDR2 FQGNSA come from the germline V gene. CDR3 residues: CASSPHPGSTGELFF. The CDR3 bases are TGTGCCAGCAGCCCCCACCCCGGTTCCACCGGGGAGCTGTTTTTT. Looking up the rest from reference TRBV7-2 and TRBJ2-2 gives the full variable domain: GAGVSQSPSNKVTEKGKDVELRCDPISGHTALYWYRQSLGQGLEFLIYFQGNSAPDKSGLPSDRFSAERTGGSVSTLTIQRTQQEDSAVYLCASSPHPGSTGELFFGEGSRLTVL.

This clonotype has a handful of counts. The rearrangement links TRBV12-5 to TRBJ1-2; no reliable D call. Trimming cost V 5 bases and J 0 bases, with 13 bases left between them. Per germline, CDR1 LGHNT and CDR2 FRNRAP. This CDR3 has 15 amino acids. In nucleotides, the CDR3 is TGTGCTAGTGGTCCGAAACCACGGACTAACTATGGCTACACCTTC. Protein product: CASGPKPRTNYGYTF. The full variable domain, in which reference TRBV12-5 and TRBJ1-2 provide the parts outside the CDR3, is DARVTQTPRHKVTEMGQEVTMRCQPILGHNTVFWYRQTMMQGLELLAYFRNRAPLDDSGMPKDRFSAEMPDATLATLKIQPSEPRDSAVYFCASGPKPRTNYGYTFGSGTRLTVV.

The chain has TRBV9 and TRBJ2-5; D might be TRBD2 (6 bases). Germline assignment: CDR1 SGDLS and CDR2 YYNGEE. The CDR3 is 14 amino acids. Trimming left V 0 bases short and J 5 bases short, with 11 bases between. CDR3 bases: TGTGCCAGCAGCGTAGTGTACAGCGGGGAGACCCAGTACTTC. Its translation is CASSVVYSGETQYF.

This clonotype was counted a few times. The chain is built from TRBV29-1 and TRBJ2-1; D may be TRBD1 or TRBD2 (6 bases each). This CDR3 is 16 amino acids long. Between the trimmed V and J ends, which lost 2 bases and 5 bases, there was a span of 19 bases. Germline assignment: CDR1 SQVTM and CDR2 ANQGSEA. The CDR3 sequence: CSVEPPRRGQNNEQFF. Written as DNA, the CDR3 is TGCAGCGTTGAACCACCTCGGCGGGGACAAAACAATGAGCAGTTCTTC.